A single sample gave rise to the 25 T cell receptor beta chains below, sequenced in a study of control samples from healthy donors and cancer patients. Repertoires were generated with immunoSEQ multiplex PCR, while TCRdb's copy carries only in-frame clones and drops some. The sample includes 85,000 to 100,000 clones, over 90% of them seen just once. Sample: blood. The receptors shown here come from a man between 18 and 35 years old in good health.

The CDR3 loop reads CASREARDYEQYF. For the CDR3, the DNA is TGTGCCAGCAGGGAGGCGAGGGACTACGAGCAGTACTTC. The V gene is TRBV2, the J gene TRBJ2-7, with D perhaps matching TRBD2 (5 bases). Germline CDR1 and CDR2: SNHLY and FYNNEI. Trimming removed 6 bases from V and 3 bases from J, with 12 bases in between. CDR3 length equals 13 residues.

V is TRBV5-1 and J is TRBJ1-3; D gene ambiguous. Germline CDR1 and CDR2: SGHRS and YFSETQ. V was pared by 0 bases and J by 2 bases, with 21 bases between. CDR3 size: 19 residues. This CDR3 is CASSLEKALSLDAGNTIYF. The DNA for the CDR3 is TGCGCCAGCAGCTTGGAAAAGGCCCTCTCCCTGGACGCTGGAAACACCATATATTTT.

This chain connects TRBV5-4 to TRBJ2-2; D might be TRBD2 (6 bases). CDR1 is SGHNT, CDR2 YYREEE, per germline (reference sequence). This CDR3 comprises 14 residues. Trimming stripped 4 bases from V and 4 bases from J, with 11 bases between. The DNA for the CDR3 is TGTGCCAGCAGCGTGGGGGGAGTCACCGGGGAGCTGTTTTTT. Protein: CASSVGGVTGELFF.

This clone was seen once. This chain's CDR3 is CASSLDRGQSSGNTIYF. The CDR3 DNA is TGTGCCAGCAGCTTGGATAGGGGCCAATCCTCTGGAAACACCATATATTTT. The chain recombines TRBV5-4 with TRBJ1-3, with D possibly TRBD1 on 5 matching bases. With 0 bases removed from V and 0 bases from J, the gap between germline ends came to 13 bases. Germline CDR1 reads SGHNT; CDR2 reads YYREEE (reference sequence). The CDR3 consists of 17 residues. The full variable domain, rest sourced from reference TRBV5-4 and TRBJ1-3, is ETGVTQSPTHLIKTRGQQVTLRCSSQSGHNTVSWYQQALGQGPQFIFQYYREEENGRGNFPPRFSGLQFPNYSSELNVNALELDDSALYLCASSLDRGQSSGNTIYFGEGSWLTVV.

CDR3 protein: CASRREGTGGEKLFF. The CDR3 DNA sequence: TGCGCCAGCAGAAGGGAGGGGACAGGGGGTGAAAAACTGTTTTTT. J is TRBJ1-4 and V is TRBV4-1, with TRBD1 identical over 11 bases. The germline gives CDR1 MGHRA, CDR2 YSYEKL. V lost 6 bases and J lost 7; bases outside the gene matches: 7. This CDR3 comprises 15 residues.

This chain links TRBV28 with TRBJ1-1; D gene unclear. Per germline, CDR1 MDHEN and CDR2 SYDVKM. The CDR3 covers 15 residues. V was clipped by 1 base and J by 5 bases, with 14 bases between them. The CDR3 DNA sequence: TGTGCCAGCAGTTTATTTTCACAGATTCGGACTGAAGCTTTCTTT. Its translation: CASSLFSQIRTEAFF.

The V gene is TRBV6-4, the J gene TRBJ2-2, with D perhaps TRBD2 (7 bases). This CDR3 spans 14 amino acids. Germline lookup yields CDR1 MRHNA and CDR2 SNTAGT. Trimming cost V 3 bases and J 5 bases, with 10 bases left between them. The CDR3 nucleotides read TGTGCCAGCAGTGAAAAGGGGGGGACCGGGGAGCTGTTTTTT. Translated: CASSEKGGTGELFF.

The CDR3 nucleotides are TGTGCCTGGGTGGGGAGGGCACACCTTGGCTACACCTTC. Protein product: CAWVGRAHLGYTF. V usage is TRBV30 and J usage is TRBJ1-2; D is unresolved. Trimming removed 5 bases at V and 7 bases at J, with 17 bases between. Germline CDR1 reads GTSNPN; CDR2 reads SVGIG (reference sequence). CDR3 length: 13 amino acids.

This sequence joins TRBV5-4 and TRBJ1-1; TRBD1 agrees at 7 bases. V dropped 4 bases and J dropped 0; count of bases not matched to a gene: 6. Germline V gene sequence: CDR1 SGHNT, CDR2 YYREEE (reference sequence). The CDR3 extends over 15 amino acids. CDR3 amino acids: CASSPLDRLNTEAFF. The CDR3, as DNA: TGTGCCAGCAGCCCGTTGGACAGGTTGAACACTGAAGCTTTCTTT.

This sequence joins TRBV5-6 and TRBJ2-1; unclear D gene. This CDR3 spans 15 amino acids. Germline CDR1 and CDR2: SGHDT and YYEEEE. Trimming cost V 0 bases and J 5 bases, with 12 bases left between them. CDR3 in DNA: TGTGCCAGCAGCTTGGACAGCCTTGACCACAATGAGCAGTTCTTC. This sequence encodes CASSLDSLDHNEQFF.

The CDR3 bases are TGTGCCAGCAGTTTACGGACTAGCGGGACCTACGAGCAGTACTTC. Translated: CASSLRTSGTYEQYF. The chain links TRBV27 to TRBJ2-7; TRBD2 aligns across 12 bases. The CDR3 totals 15 residues. The V and J ends lost 2 bases and 2 bases, in that order; junction bases with no gene match: 1. The germline gives CDR1 MNHEY, CDR2 SMNVEV (reference sequence).

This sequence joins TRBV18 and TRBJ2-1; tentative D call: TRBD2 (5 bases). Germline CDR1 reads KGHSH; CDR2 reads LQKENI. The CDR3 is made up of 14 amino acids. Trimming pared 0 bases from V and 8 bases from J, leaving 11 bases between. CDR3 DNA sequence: TGTGCCAGCTCACCACCTACCGGGGTGGATGAGCAGTTCTTC. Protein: CASSPPTGVDEQFF.

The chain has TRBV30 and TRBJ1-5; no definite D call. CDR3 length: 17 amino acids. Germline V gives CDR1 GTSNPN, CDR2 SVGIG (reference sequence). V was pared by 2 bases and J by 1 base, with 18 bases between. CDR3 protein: CAWSPGPGGGSNQPQHF. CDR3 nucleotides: TGTGCCTGGAGTCCCGGGCCAGGTGGAGGGAGCAATCAGCCCCAGCATTTT.

This CDR3 reads CAWTRRLGYEKLFF. The CDR3 nucleotides read TGTGCCTGGACCAGACGGTTGGGTTATGAAAAACTGTTTTTT. The rearrangement joins TRBV30 to TRBJ1-4; D gene uncertain. The germline V gene encodes CDR1 GTSNPN and CDR2 SVGIG (reference sequence). The CDR3 has 14 residues. The V and J ends lost 4 bases and 6 bases respectively, with 15 bases between them.

The CDR3 is CASSYGRATDTQYF. In DNA, the CDR3 is TGTGCCAGCAGTTACGGGAGGGCCACAGATACGCAGTATTTT. This rearrangement joins TRBV6-2 or TRBV6-3 to TRBJ2-3, with 7 bases matching TRBD2. This CDR3 has 14 residues. J gave up 2 bases and V 2 bases, and 1 base lay outside the gene matches. Looked up from germline, CDR1 is MNHEY and CDR2 is SVGEGT.

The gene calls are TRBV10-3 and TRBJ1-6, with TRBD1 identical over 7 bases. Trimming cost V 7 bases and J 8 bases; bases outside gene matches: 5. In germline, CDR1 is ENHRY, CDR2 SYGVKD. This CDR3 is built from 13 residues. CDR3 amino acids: CAITGTADSPLHF. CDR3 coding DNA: TGTGCCATCACCGGGACAGCGGATTCACCCCTCCACTTT.

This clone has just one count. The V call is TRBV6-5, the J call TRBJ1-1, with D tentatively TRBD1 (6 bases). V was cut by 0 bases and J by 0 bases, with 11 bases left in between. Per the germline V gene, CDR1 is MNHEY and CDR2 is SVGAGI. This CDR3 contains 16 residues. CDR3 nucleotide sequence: TGTGCCAGCAGTTACTCCTCGGGACACATGAACACTGAAGCTTTCTTT. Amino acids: CASSYSSGHMNTEAFF.

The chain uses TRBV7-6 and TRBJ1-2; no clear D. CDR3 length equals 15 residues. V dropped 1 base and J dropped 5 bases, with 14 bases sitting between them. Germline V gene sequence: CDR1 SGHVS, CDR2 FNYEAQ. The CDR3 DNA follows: TGTGCCAGCAGCTTAGACGGGGTGGGAGAATATGGCTACACCTTC. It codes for CASSLDGVGEYGYTF.

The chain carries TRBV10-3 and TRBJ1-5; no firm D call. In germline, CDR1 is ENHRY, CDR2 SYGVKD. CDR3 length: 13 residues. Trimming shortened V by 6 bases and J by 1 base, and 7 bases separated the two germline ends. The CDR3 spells CAIRAASNQPQHF. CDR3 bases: TGTGCCATCAGAGCAGCCAGCAATCAGCCCCAGCATTTT.

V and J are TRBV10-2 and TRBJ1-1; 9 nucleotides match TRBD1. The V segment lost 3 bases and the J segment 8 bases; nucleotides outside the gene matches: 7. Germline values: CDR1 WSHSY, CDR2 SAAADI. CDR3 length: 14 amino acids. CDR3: CASSDGTGIREAFF. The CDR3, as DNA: TGCGCCAGCAGTGACGGGACAGGGATTAGAGAAGCTTTCTTT.

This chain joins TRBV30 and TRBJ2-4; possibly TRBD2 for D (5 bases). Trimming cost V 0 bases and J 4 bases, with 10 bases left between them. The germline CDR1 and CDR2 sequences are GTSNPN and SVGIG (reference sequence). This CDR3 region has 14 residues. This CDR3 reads CAWSVGGTKNIQYF. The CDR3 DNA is TGTGCCTGGAGTGTAGGAGGTACGAAAAACATTCAGTACTTC.

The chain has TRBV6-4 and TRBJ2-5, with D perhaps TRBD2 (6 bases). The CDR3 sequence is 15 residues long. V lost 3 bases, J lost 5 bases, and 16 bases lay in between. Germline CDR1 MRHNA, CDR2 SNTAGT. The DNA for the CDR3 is TGTGCCAGCAGTGAGACAAGCGGCGGGACGGAGACCCAGTACTTC. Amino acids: CASSETSGGTETQYF.

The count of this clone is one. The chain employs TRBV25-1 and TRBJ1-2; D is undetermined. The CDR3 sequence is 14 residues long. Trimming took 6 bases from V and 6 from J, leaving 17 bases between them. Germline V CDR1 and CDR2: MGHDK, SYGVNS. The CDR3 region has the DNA TGTGCCAGCAGCTATACCCGTTCTTTTCATGGCTACACCTTC. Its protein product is CASSYTRSFHGYTF.

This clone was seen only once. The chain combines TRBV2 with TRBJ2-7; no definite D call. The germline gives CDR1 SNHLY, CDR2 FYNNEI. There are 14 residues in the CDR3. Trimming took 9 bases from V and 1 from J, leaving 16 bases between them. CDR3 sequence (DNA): TGTGCCAGTCGAGGACCGTCGTTATCCTACGAGCAGTACTTC. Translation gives CASRGPSLSYEQYF.

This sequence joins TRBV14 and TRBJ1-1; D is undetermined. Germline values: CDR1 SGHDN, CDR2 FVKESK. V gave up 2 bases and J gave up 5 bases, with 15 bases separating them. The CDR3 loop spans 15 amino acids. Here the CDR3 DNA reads TGTGCCAGCAGCCAAAGGCGAGAAGTTTGGACTGAAGCTTTCTTT. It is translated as CASSQRREVWTEAFF. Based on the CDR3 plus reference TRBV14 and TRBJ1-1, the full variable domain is EAGVTQFPSHSVIEKGQTVTLRCDPISGHDNLYWYRRVMGKEIKFLLHFVKESKQDESGMPNNRFLAERTGGTYSTLKVQPAELEDSGVYFCASSQRREVWTEAFFGQGTRLTVV.